Sequencing of this T cell receptor (beta chain) was carried out in a study of beta chain features in type 1 diabetes. As regards this clone: Its antigen is not identified.

cDNA synthesis used the whole RNA isolate, giving expressed TCRB sequences. Using immunoSEQ multiplex PCR, the repertoire was profiled, and TCRdb retains in-frame clones only, with some absent. The table has 130,000 or so clones, roughly 9.3% seen once; the top ten hold 0.65%. Study results and limitations: Type 1 diabetes patients had fewer VDJ junction insertions and more deletions. Moderate yet significant TCRB CDR3 shortening was seen in Type 1 diabetes patients in all four CD4+ subsets.

In germline, CDR1 is MNHNY, CDR2 SVGAGI (reference sequence). Trimming left V 2 bases short and J 8 bases short, with 6 bases between. This CDR3 contains 11 residues. The receptor's source is a woman aged 35 to 49 in good health. The rearrangement uses TRBV6-6 and TRBJ1-2; D is unclear. Sequenced: central memory CD4+ T cells from blood. CDR3 region: CASSYQNGYTF. CDR3 nucleotides: TGTGCCAGCAGTTACCAGAACGGCTACACCTTC.